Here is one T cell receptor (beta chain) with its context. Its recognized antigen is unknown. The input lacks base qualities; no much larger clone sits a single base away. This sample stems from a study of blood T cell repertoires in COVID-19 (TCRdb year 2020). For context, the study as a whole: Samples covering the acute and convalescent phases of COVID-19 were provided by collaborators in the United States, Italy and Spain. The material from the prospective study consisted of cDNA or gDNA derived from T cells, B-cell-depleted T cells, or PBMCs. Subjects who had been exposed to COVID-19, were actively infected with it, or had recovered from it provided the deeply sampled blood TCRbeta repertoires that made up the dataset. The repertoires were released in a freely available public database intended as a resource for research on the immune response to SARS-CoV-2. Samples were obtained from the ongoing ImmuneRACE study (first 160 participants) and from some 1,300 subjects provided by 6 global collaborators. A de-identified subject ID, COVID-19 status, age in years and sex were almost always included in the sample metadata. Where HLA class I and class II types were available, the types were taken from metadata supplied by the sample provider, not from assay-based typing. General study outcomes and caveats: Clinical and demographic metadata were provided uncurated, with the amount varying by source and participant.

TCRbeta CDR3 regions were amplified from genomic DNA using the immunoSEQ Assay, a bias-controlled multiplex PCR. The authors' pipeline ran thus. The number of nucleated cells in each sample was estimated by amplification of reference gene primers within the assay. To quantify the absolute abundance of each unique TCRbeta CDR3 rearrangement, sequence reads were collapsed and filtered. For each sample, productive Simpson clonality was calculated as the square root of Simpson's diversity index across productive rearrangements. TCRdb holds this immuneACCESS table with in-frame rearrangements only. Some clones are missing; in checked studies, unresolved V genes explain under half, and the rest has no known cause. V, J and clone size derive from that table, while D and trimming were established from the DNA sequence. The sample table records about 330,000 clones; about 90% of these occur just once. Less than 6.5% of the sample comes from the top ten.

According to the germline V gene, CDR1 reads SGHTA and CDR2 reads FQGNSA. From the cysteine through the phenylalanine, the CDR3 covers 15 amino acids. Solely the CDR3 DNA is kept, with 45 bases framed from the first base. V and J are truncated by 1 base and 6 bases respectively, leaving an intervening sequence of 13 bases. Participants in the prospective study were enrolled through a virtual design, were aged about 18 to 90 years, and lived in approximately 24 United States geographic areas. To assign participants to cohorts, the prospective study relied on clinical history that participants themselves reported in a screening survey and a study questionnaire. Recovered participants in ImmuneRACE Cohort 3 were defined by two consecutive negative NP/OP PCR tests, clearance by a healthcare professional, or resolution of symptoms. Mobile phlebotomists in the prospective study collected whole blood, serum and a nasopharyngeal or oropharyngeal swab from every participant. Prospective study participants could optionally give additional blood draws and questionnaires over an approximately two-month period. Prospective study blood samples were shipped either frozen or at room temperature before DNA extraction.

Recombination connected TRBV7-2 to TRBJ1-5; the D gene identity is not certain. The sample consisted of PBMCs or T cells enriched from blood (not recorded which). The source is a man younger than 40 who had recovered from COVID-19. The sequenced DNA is TGTGCCAGCAGCTTAGTAAGTTCTAGCTCTCAGCCCCAGCATTTT. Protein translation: CASSLVSSSSQPQHF.